In this sample, the clone carrying this T cell receptor beta chain turned up a few times. Per the original methods: Nucleated cell counts were estimated from reference gene primer amplification. The protocol was immunoSEQ multiplex PCR, while the TCRdb copy is restricted to in-frame clones and leaves out a portion. From that table come the V and J calls and clone size; the DNA was used to work out D and trimming. The sample records roughly 670,000 clones, about 87% being singletons. The data stem from a study of blood T cell repertoires in COVID-19. Study summary: Samples taken during acute and convalescent COVID-19 were collected in the United States, Italy and Spain. Sources were T cells, B-cell-depleted T cells, or PBMCs; the material itself was cDNA or gDNA.

The CDR3 has 13 amino acids. V was cut by 2 bases and J by 0 bases, with 4 bases left in between. Material for sequencing was peripheral blood. The chain uses TRBV12-3 or TRBV12-4 and TRBJ1-1; unclear D gene. The TCR comes from a woman aged 18-35 years with acute or convalescent COVID-19. CDR3 sequence reads: CASSLYLNTEAFF. The CDR3 nucleotides read TGTGCCAGCAGTTTATATCTGAACACTGAAGCTTTCTTT.